The clone carrying this TCR beta chain was detected ten times or more. Its specificity is unknown. The data were taken from a study of T cells in Graves' hyperthyroidism and ophthalmopathy. TCR beta CDR3 region amplification was performed from RNA transcripts. An initial round of RT-PCR targeting the TCR CDR3 relied on the HTBI primer set. TCRdb independently ran MiXCR on the multiplex PCR reads; one entry per CDR3 protein. This table has approximately 400,000 distinct CDR3 sequences, over 11% appearing once. Study-level points and caveats: Most clonotypes expanded in thyroid above 0.001 were likewise present in blood.

The CDR3 is 13 residues long. With V trimmed by 6 bases and J by 4 bases, 5 bases remained unmatched. Germline CDR1 SGHAT, CDR2 FQNNGV. Patients counted as stable if ophthalmopathy did not develop within 18 months. Hyperthyroidism patients were newly diagnosed, had disease duration under 2 months, and were aged 18 to 65 years. The chain joins TRBV11-2 to TRBJ1-1, with TRBD1 identical over 7 bases. The sequence was obtained from a woman aged 60-70 years with Graves' hyperthyroidism. Sequences were obtained from blood. The CDR3: CASRNRGPTEAFF. The DNA for the CDR3 is TGTGCCAGCAGAAATAGGGGGCCCACTGAAGCTTTCTTT.